The sequence of this TCR beta chain was determined in a study of blood T cell repertoires in COVID-19. Study-wide context: Acute and convalescent COVID-19 specimens originated in the United States, Italy and Spain. T cells, B-cell-depleted T cells, or PBMCs provided the cDNA or gDNA that served as material.

As originally analysed: Amplifying reference gene primers gave estimates of nucleated cell counts. Sequencing was performed with immunoSEQ multiplex PCR; in TCRdb, only in-frame clones are kept and a portion is missing. V and J calls plus clone size are reproduced from that table; the DNA served to infer D and trimming. The repertoire includes about 240,000 clones, approximately 80% of them detected once, and around 2% sits in the top ten. With V trimmed by 3 bases and J by 7 bases, 8 bases remained unmatched. The CDR3 contains 16 residues. Germline V gene sequence: CDR1 SGHNT, CDR2 YYREEE (reference sequence).

This chain connects TRBV5-4 to TRBJ1-6, with 9 bases fitting TRBD1. This clonotype originated in a man under 40 who had recovered from COVID-19. The sample consisted of peripheral blood. DNA of the CDR3: TGTGCCAGCAGCTCCGCCACACAGGGGGCCAATTCACCCCTCCACTTT. As protein: CASSSATQGANSPLHF.